The entry that follows covers one T cell receptor beta chain sequence. The assay was immunoSEQ multiplex PCR, and TCRdb's table has in-frame clones only and misses some. In the table there are about 56,000 clones, roughly nine tenths of which are singletons. These data are taken from a study of cytomegalovirus exposure and HLA in healthy donors. The CDR3 spans 13 residues. CDR1 and CDR2 (germline): SGHTA, FQGNSA. The ends were cut back, 1 base at V and 4 bases at J, with 8 bases in the middle. Sample: PBMCs. The origin of this receptor is a man aged 18 to 30 in good health and CMV-seronegative. This chain connects TRBV7-2 to TRBJ2-7; unclear D gene. DNA for the CDR3: TGTGCCAGCAGCTTAGAAACTTTGTACGAGCAGTACTTC. Its protein product is CASSLETLYEQYF.